These 18 T cell receptor beta chains came from one sample sequenced in a study of blood T cell repertoires in COVID-19. Method: immunoSEQ multiplex PCR; TCRdb's copy keeps in-frame clones and lacks some. Of 400,000 to 550,000 clones listed, approximately 90% are singletons. The sample was peripheral blood. The receptors shown here come from a woman aged 25 to 45 with acute or convalescent COVID-19.

The chain combines TRBV28 with TRBJ2-3; D may be TRBD2 (6 bases). V lost 5 bases and J 0 bases, leaving 18 bases between the germline ends. This CDR3 contains 17 residues. Germline V gene sequence: CDR1 MDHEN, CDR2 SYDVKM. The DNA of the CDR3 is TGTGCCAGCAGTCCCCTTGGACGGGGGAGGAGCACAGATACGCAGTATTTT. Protein product: CASSPLGRGRSTDTQYF.

This clone was observed at least ten times. CDR3: CATSRTGTGNSPLHF. CDR3 sequence (DNA): TGTGCCACCAGCAGGACCGGGACAGGGAACTCACCCCTCCACTTT. This rearrangement joins TRBV15 to TRBJ1-6, with TRBD1 matching 9 bases. The ends lost 3 bases at V and 10 bases at J; junction bases unmatched: 7. In germline, CDR1 is LNHNV, CDR2 YYDKDF (reference sequence). This CDR3 comprises 15 residues.

The gene calls are TRBV5-1 and TRBJ1-1, with D possibly being TRBD1 (5 bases). The CDR3 consists of 17 residues. The V gene lost 4 bases and the J gene lost 1 base, with 20 bases spanning the gap. Germline values: CDR1 SGHRS, CDR2 YFSETQ. The CDR3 DNA reads TGCGCCAGCAGCCTATTACCTTTAAGAACAGGGAACACTGAAGCTTTCTTT. The encoded protein is CASSLLPLRTGNTEAFF. Together with reference TRBV5-1 and TRBJ1-1, the CDR3 gives the full variable domain: KAGVTQTPRYLIKTRGQQVTLSCSPISGHRSVSWYQQTPGQGLQFLFEYFSETQRNKGNFPGRFSGRQFSNSRSEMNVSTLELGDSALYLCASSLLPLRTGNTEAFFGQGTRLTVV.

This chain uses TRBV5-1 with TRBJ2-2, with D possibly TRBD1 on 6 matching bases. CDR1 is SGHRS, CDR2 YFSETQ, per germline. This CDR3 contains 16 residues. V was trimmed by 4 bases and J by 0 bases, leaving 13 bases between them. CDR3 protein: CASSIRTASNTGELFF. As DNA, the CDR3 is TGCGCCAGCAGCATCAGGACAGCTTCGAACACCGGGGAGCTGTTTTTT.

The table lists this clone with a count of one. This chain connects TRBV7-9 to TRBJ2-7; TRBD1 matches 9 bases. The CDR3 totals 15 residues. The V and J ends lost 6 bases and 4 bases, in that order; junction bases with no gene match: 10. Germline assignment: CDR1 SEHNR and CDR2 FQNEAQ (reference sequence). DNA of the CDR3: TGTGCCAGCAGTCGAGCCGGGACAGGGAGGTACGAGCAGTACTTC. Amino acid sequence: CASSRAGTGRYEQYF.

The CDR3 loop is CASSIQGVGAQHF. The CDR3 region has the DNA TGTGCCAGCAGTATCCAGGGGGTCGGGGCCCAGCATTTT. The chain combines TRBV12-3 or TRBV12-4 with TRBJ1-5; 7 nucleotides match TRBD1. The CDR3 sequence is 13 residues long. V was pared by 5 bases and J by 11 bases, with 9 bases of the junction left unmatched.

There are many counts of this clone. The genes are TRBV30 and TRBJ1-6; D may be TRBD1 (5 bases). Germline assignment: CDR1 GTSNPN and CDR2 SVGIG (reference sequence). This CDR3 comprises 14 residues. V was shortened by 8 bases and J by 6 bases, with 17 bases between the two germline ends. The CDR3 protein is CALSGGYVNSPLHF. In DNA form, the CDR3 reads TGTGCCCTTAGCGGGGGATACGTTAATTCACCCCTCCACTTT. Looking up the rest from reference TRBV30 and TRBJ1-6 gives the full variable domain: SQTIHQWPATLVQPVGSPLSLECTVEGTSNPNLYWYRQAAGRGLQLLFYSVGIGQISSEVPQNLSASRPQDRQFILSSKKLLLSDSGFYLCALSGGYVNSPLHFGNGTRLTVT.

The chain has TRBV3-1 (or the pseudogene TRBV3-2) and TRBJ2-5; 8 bases match TRBD2. V dropped 8 bases and J dropped 7; count of bases not matched to a gene: 12. This CDR3 spans 14 amino acids. Germline V gives CDR1 LGHDT, CDR2 YNNKEL (reference sequence). The CDR3 DNA reads TGTGCCAGCCACCTCCGGGGGGGCCAGCGGACCCAGTACTTC. Protein: CASHLRGGQRTQYF.

The J gene is TRBJ2-7, the V gene TRBV6-6; 9 nucleotides align to TRBD1. Trimming took 5 bases from V and 5 from J; bases not matched to a gene: 7. The CDR3 totals 14 residues. Germline CDR1 and CDR2: MNHNY and SVGAGI (reference sequence). CDR3 residues: CASSPGQGEDEQYF. CDR3 sequence (DNA): TGTGCCAGCAGTCCGGGACAGGGAGAAGACGAGCAGTACTTC.

This clone occurred once. The chain joins TRBV7-3 to TRBJ1-6; D call uncertain. V lost 4 bases, J lost 10 bases, and 14 bases lay in between. The CDR3 contains 14 residues. CDR1 SGHTA and CDR2 FQGTGA come from the germline V gene. CDR3 region: CASSSGFAGSPLHF. The CDR3 DNA reads as TGTGCCAGCAGCTCCGGGTTTGCCGGGTCACCCCTCCACTTT.

The rearrangement links TRBV6-5 to TRBJ2-1; a possible D gene is TRBD2 (7 bases). V was trimmed by 6 bases and J by 11 bases, leaving 20 bases between them. CDR1 and CDR2 from the germline V gene are MNHEY and SVGAGI. This CDR3 is 14 amino acids long. The chain's CDR3 is CASSPSGGPYKQFF. DNA of the CDR3: TGTGCCAGCAGCCCCTCGGGGGGCCCATATAAGCAGTTCTTC.

This clone came up once. The V and J genes are TRBV19 and TRBJ2-2; 12 bases are a match to TRBD2. Germline V gene data show CDR1 as LNHDA and CDR2 as SQIVND (reference sequence). Trimming removed 7 bases from V and 6 bases from J; junction bases left unmatched: 15. CDR3 size: 18 residues. The CDR3 DNA reads as TGTGCCAGTATTAAGACTAGCGGGGGCCCGGGTAGATCCGGGGAGCTGTTTTTT. Translating it yields CASIKTSGGPGRSGELFF.

The chain uses TRBV28 and TRBJ2-6, with D perhaps matching TRBD2 (6 bases). The CDR3 has 15 residues. Germline lookup yields CDR1 MDHEN and CDR2 SYDVKM. The V end lost 2 bases, the J end lost 2 bases, and 7 bases lay between the germline ends. CDR3 DNA: TGTGCCAGCAGTTTAGGGGGGACTGGGGCCAACGTCCTGACTTTC. Translating gives CASSLGGTGANVLTF.

The J gene is TRBJ2-1, the V gene TRBV2, with D tentatively TRBD2 (7 bases). V dropped 5 bases and J dropped 3 bases, with 14 bases sitting between them. The germline CDR1 and CDR2 sequences are SNHLY and FYNNEI. The CDR3 length is 15 residues. The CDR3 DNA reads as TGTGCCAGCAGTTCAAGGGGGGGCAACTACAATGAGCAGTTCTTC. The encoded protein is CASSSRGGNYNEQFF.

The V and J genes are TRBV12-3 or TRBV12-4 and TRBJ2-1, with D possibly TRBD2 on 6 matching bases. V was pared by 5 bases and J by 9 bases, with 8 bases between. This CDR3 is 11 amino acids long. The CDR3 reads CASSPGVEQFF. The CDR3 DNA sequence: TGTGCCAGCAGTCCGGGAGTTGAGCAGTTCTTC.

This clone was detected once. The genes are TRBV19 and TRBJ2-3, with 7 bases that match TRBD1. CDR3 size: 16 residues. Germline assignment: CDR1 LNHDA and CDR2 SQIVND (reference sequence). Trimming at V came to 3 bases and at J to 4 bases, leaving 10 bases not matched to a gene. CDR3 DNA: TGTGCCAGTAGTATGCCCGACAGGGCCAAGGCAGATACGCAGTATTTT. It is translated as CASSMPDRAKADTQYF. Supplemented by reference TRBV19 and TRBJ2-3, the full variable domain reads DGGITQSPKYLFRKEGQNVTLSCEQNLNHDAMYWYRQDPGQGLRLIYYSQIVNDFQKGDIAEGYSVSREKKESFPLTVTSAQKNPTAFYLCASSMPDRAKADTQYFGPGTRLTVL.

The chain recombines TRBV19 with TRBJ1-2; 7 positions match TRBD1. With V trimmed by 3 bases and J by 4 bases, 11 bases remained unmatched. CDR3 length: 16 residues. The V gene's germline CDR1 is LNHDA and CDR2 SQIVND (reference sequence). The CDR3 spells CASSIGQERPSYGYTF. The CDR3 bases are TGTGCCAGTAGTATCGGACAGGAACGACCTTCCTATGGCTACACCTTC.

CDR3 sequence: CASSQQGLGSTDTQYF. The CDR3 bases are TGTGCCAGCAGTCAACAGGGGCTTGGGAGCACAGATACGCAGTATTTT. The V and J genes are TRBV7-3 and TRBJ2-3, with 7 bases matching TRBD1. Germline CDR1 is SGHTA and CDR2 is FQGTGA. J lost 0 bases, V lost 6 bases, and 9 bases had no gene match. CDR3 length: 16 amino acids.